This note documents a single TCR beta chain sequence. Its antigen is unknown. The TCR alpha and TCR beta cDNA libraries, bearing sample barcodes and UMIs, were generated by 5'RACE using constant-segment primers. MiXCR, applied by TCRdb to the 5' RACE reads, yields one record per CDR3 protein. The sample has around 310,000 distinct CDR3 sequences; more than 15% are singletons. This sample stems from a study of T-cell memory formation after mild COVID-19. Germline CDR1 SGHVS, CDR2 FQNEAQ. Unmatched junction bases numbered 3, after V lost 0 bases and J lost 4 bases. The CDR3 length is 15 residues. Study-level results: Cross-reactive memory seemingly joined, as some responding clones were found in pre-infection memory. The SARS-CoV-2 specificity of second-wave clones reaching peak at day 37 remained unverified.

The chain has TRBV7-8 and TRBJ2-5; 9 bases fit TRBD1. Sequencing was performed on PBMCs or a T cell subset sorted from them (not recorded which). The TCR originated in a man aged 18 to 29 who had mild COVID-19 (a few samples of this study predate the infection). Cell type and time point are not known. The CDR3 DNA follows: TGTGCCAGCAGCTTAGCCGGGACAGGGCTAGAGACCCAGTACTTC. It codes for CASSLAGTGLETQYF.